This T cell receptor (beta chain) came from a study of cytomegalovirus exposure and HLA in healthy donors. With respect to this clone: Its antigen is as yet unknown.

Method: immunoSEQ multiplex PCR; TCRdb's copy keeps in-frame clones and lacks some. The profile shows about 160,000 clones, less than 90% of them singletons. Study findings and constraints: TCR sequences were mostly rare, though some public TCRs occurred in many donors. Cytomegalovirus-associated TCR beta chains were listed, numbering 150 to 200.

V lost 3 bases and J lost 2; bases outside the gene matches: 9. Germline V gene lookup returns CDR1 SGHVS and CDR2 FQNEAQ. This CDR3 has 18 residues. The donors formed part of the approximately 120-subject validation cohort, distinct from the roughly 700-subject first cohort. Sequenced material: PBMCs. The J gene is TRBJ2-5, the V gene TRBV7-8; 13 bases fit TRBD2. The sequence was collected from a woman in her 30s in good health and CMV-seronegative. CDR3 coding DNA: TGTGCCAGCAGCTTGGGGCATCGACTAGCGGGGGGTCAAGAGACCCAGTACTTC. Translating it yields CASSLGHRLAGGQETQYF.